The T cell receptor (beta chain) described here comes from a study of memory CD4+ T cells and cytomegalovirus serostatus. Germline loops: CDR1 MDHEN, CDR2 SYDVKM. CDR3 length equals 15 residues. V was pared by 4 bases and J by 5 bases, with 16 bases between. Sequencing was performed with immunoSEQ multiplex PCR; in TCRdb, only in-frame clones are kept and a portion is missing. The repertoire holds some 52,000 clones, with over 60% as singletons. The sort gate was single viable CD3+CD4+CD8-CD45RO+ cells for memory CD4+ T cells. Serostatus was set by detecting CMV pp150, pp28, p38, p52 IgG. This chain links TRBV28 with TRBJ2-3; D gene uncertain. Material for sequencing was memory CD4+ T cells from blood. The receptor was derived from an adult in good health and CMV-seropositive. The CDR3, as DNA: TGTGCCAGCAGTTCCCCGGCTAAGGTCAGAGATACGCAGTATTTT. Its protein is CASSSPAKVRDTQYF.